This TCR beta chain was sequenced during a study of technical replicates of blood from a few donors. V lost 1 base to trimming and J lost 6 bases; unmatched junction nucleotides: 6. Germline V gives CDR1 SGHRS, CDR2 YFSETQ. The CDR3 covers 15 residues. TCRdb keeps only in-frame clones here, not all; method: immunoSEQ multiplex PCR. The profile covers tens of thousands of clones, with 90% appearing a single time and 4.7% taken by the ten largest. What was sequenced was PBMCs. The sequence derives from a human donor in good health. Some clones in this sample may be carry-over from other donors' samples. The chain combines TRBV5-1 with TRBJ2-7; 11 bases map to TRBD2. The CDR3 spells CASSLQLAGAGEQYF. DNA for the CDR3: TGCGCCAGCAGCTTGCAACTAGCGGGAGCAGGCGAGCAGTACTTC. The full variable domain, in which reference TRBV5-1 and TRBJ2-7 provide the parts outside the CDR3, is KAGVTQTPRYLIKTRGQQVTLSCSPISGHRSVSWYQQTPGQGLQFLFEYFSETQRNKGNFPGRFSGRQFSNSRSEMNVSTLELGDSALYLCASSLQLAGAGEQYFGPGTRLTVT.